This entry lists 32 T cell receptor beta chains sequenced from one sample in a study of blood T cell repertoires in COVID-19. Produced via immunoSEQ multiplex PCR; TCRdb's table is partial and in-frame only. This table has tens of thousands of clones, more than 65% appearing once. The sequenced sample consisted of peripheral blood. The receptors were sampled from an elderly man with COVID-19, enrolled during active disease.

The table lists this clone with a count of one. The J gene is TRBJ2-2, the V gene TRBV2, with D perhaps TRBD1 (5 bases). This CDR3 has 15 amino acids. Germline CDR1 SNHLY, CDR2 FYNNEI. The ends were cut back, 6 bases at V and 4 bases at J, with 15 bases in the middle. In nucleotides, the CDR3 is TGTGCCAGCAGGAAAGGGGCAGCCGGCACCGGGGAGCTGTTTTTT. Protein sequence: CASRKGAAGTGELFF.

The chain links TRBV7-8 to TRBJ1-5; tentative D call: TRBD1 (5 bases). The CDR3 consists of 13 residues. Trimming pared 5 bases from V and 4 bases from J, leaving 9 bases between. CDR1 and CDR2 (germline): SGHVS, FQNEAQ. The CDR3, as DNA: TGTGCCAGCAGCCCCGGGGGGAATCAGCCCCAGCATTTT. This encodes CASSPGGNQPQHF.

The chain combines TRBV2 with TRBJ2-3; D is unresolved. The CDR3 covers 12 residues. The germline CDR1 and CDR2 sequences are SNHLY and FYNNEI. With 10 bases removed from V and 0 bases from J, the gap between germline ends came to 8 bases. This CDR3 reads CATSVSTDTQYF. The CDR3 DNA follows: TGTGCCACGTCTGTTAGCACAGATACGCAGTATTTT. Using reference TRBV2 and TRBJ2-3 for the parts outside the CDR3, the full variable domain is EPEVTQTPSHQVTQMGQEVILRCVPISNHLYFYWYRQILGQKVEFLVSFYNNEISEKSEIFDDQFSVERPDGSNFTLKIRSTKLEDSAMYFCATSVSTDTQYFGPGTRLTVL.

V is TRBV27 and J is TRBJ1-1; 9 nucleotides line up with TRBD1. CDR3 size: 16 residues. In germline, CDR1 is MNHEY, CDR2 SMNVEV (reference sequence). Trimming cost V 5 bases and J 1 base; bases outside gene matches: 8. The CDR3 nucleotides read TGTGCCAGCAGTCCGCCGGGACAGGGTCGGAACACTGAAGCTTTCTTT. It codes for CASSPPGQGRNTEAFF.

The V and J genes are TRBV11-1 and TRBJ2-5, with TRBD2 identical over 8 bases. Per germline, CDR1 SGHAT and CDR2 FQDESV (reference sequence). CDR3 size: 15 residues. V was clipped by 5 bases and J by 3 bases; unmatched bases: 8. The CDR3 DNA sequence: TGTGCCAGCAGCAGGGCGGGGGGCCTGGAAGAGACCCAGTACTTC. Its translation is CASSRAGGLEETQYF.

This clone has a single count. The chain is built from TRBV28 and TRBJ2-7; no firm D call. Germline values: CDR1 MDHEN, CDR2 SYDVKM. The CDR3 consists of 13 residues. Trimming removed 3 bases at V and 5 bases at J, with 11 bases between. CDR3 DNA sequence: TGTGCCAGCAGTTTGTCGGGTGTAGACGAGCAGTACTTC. It is translated as CASSLSGVDEQYF.

This chain uses TRBV28 with TRBJ1-1, with TRBD1 matching over 9 bases. Germline V gene sequence: CDR1 MDHEN, CDR2 SYDVKM. J gave up 10 bases and V 4 bases, and 10 bases lay outside the gene matches. The CDR3 is 14 residues long. The CDR3 DNA reads TGTGCCAGCAGTTCCCTTGGACAGGGGCGAAGAGCTTTCTTT. The encoded protein is CASSSLGQGRRAFF.

The V call is TRBV6-6, the J call TRBJ1-2; tentative D call: TRBD1 (6 bases). The CDR3 contains 15 residues. Trimming cost V 7 bases and J 5 bases, with 20 bases left between them. Germline loops: CDR1 MNHNY, CDR2 SVGAGI (reference sequence). The CDR3 bases are TGTGCCAGCAAGGGGCGTAGGATGGGGGCTTATGGCTACACCTTC. Protein sequence: CASKGRRMGAYGYTF.

V usage is TRBV9 and J usage is TRBJ2-5, with 9 bases fitting TRBD2. Germline V gene data show CDR1 as SGDLS and CDR2 as YYNGEE. The CDR3 runs 15 residues. V lost 2 bases, J lost 0 bases, and 2 bases stayed unmatched. The CDR3 nucleotides are TGTGCCAGCAGCGTTTTAGCGGGGGACCAAGAGACCCAGTACTTC. This codes for CASSVLAGDQETQYF.

This rearrangement joins TRBV9 to TRBJ1-2, with no clear D. The germline V and J ends were trimmed by 6 bases and 4 bases, with 13 bases remaining between them. This CDR3 spans 13 amino acids. CDR1 is SGDLS and CDR2 is YYNGEE in the germline V gene. CDR3 protein: CASTELTGYGYTF. CDR3 nucleotide sequence: TGTGCCAGCACAGAGTTAACGGGCTATGGCTACACCTTC.

The rearrangement uses TRBV6-4 and TRBJ2-7; 9 positions agree with TRBD1. V was pared by 2 bases and J by 6 bases, with 2 bases of the junction left unmatched. Germline values: CDR1 MRHNA, CDR2 SNTAGT. This CDR3 has 13 residues. The CDR3 reads CASSDTGGSEQYF. DNA of the CDR3: TGTGCCAGCAGTGACACAGGGGGCTCCGAGCAGTACTTC.

The chain uses TRBV5-6 and TRBJ1-2, with D possibly TRBD1 on 5 matching bases. With 4 bases removed from V and 7 bases from J, the gap between germline ends came to 17 bases. There are 14 residues in the CDR3. Germline CDR1 and CDR2: SGHDT and YYEEEE. Here the CDR3 DNA reads TGTGCCAGCAGCACCCCAGGGCTGGAGACTGGCTACACCTTC. This translates into CASSTPGLETGYTF.

The chain links TRBV5-6 to TRBJ1-1, with no clear D. V lost 4 bases to trimming and J lost 3 bases, with 16 bases between them. The CDR3 covers 15 residues. From germline, CDR1 is SGHDT and CDR2 YYEEEE. Written as DNA, the CDR3 is TGTGCCAGCAGCCCCCTTAAGAGGCCCGACACTGAAGCTTTCTTT. Translation: CASSPLKRPDTEAFF.

The chain has TRBV13 and TRBJ2-7; 8 positions match TRBD1. Germline CDR1 is PRHDT and CDR2 is FYEKMQ (reference sequence). CDR3 size: 14 residues. V dropped 5 bases and J dropped 7; count of bases not matched to a gene: 10. This CDR3 reads CASSIWQGAGEQYV. The CDR3 DNA is TGTGCCAGCAGCATTTGGCAGGGGGCGGGGGAGCAGTACGTC.

This rearrangement joins TRBV5-1 to TRBJ2-3; D perhaps matches TRBD2 (6 bases). The ends were cut back, 4 bases at V and 1 base at J, with 13 bases in the middle. CDR3 size: 15 residues. Germline CDR1 is SGHRS and CDR2 is YFSETQ. The CDR3 DNA reads TGCGCCAGCAGCACACGCTCGGGGGGCACAGATACGCAGTATTTT. Amino acid sequence: CASSTRSGGTDTQYF.

Comments on this clone: Within the sample, other DNA sequences also encode this same CDR3. This chain links TRBV12-5 with TRBJ1-2, with 8 bases lining up with TRBD1. Germline V gene data show CDR1 as LGHNT and CDR2 as FRNRAP. The CDR3 consists of 11 residues. The V segment lost 11 bases and the J segment 3 bases; nucleotides outside the gene matches: 2. The CDR3 region is CALQGDYGYTF. The CDR3 DNA is TGTGCTCTACAGGGGGACTATGGCTACACCTTC. The full variable domain, in which reference TRBV12-5 and TRBJ1-2 provide the parts outside the CDR3, is DARVTQTPRHKVTEMGQEVTMRCQPILGHNTVFWYRQTMMQGLELLAYFRNRAPLDDSGMPKDRFSAEMPDATLATLKIQPSEPRDSAVYFCALQGDYGYTFGSGTRLTVV.

This clone appeared a single time. The chain joins TRBV4-3 to TRBJ1-1; D is uncertain. The CDR3 extends over 15 amino acids. Trimming left V 0 bases short and J 4 bases short, with 12 bases between. Germline values: CDR1 LGHNA, CDR2 YSLEER. CDR3 in amino acids: CASSQDVEAITEAFF. CDR3 coding DNA: TGCGCCAGCAGCCAAGACGTCGAGGCAATCACTGAAGCTTTCTTT.

This chain joins TRBV7-7 and TRBJ2-1; the match to TRBD2 covers 7 bases. The CDR3 is 15 residues long. Germline loops: CDR1 SSHAT, CDR2 FNYEAQ (reference sequence). Trimming removed 5 bases from V and 2 bases from J; junction bases left unmatched: 6. The CDR3 loop reads CASSTGGNPYNEQFF. DNA of the CDR3: TGTGCCAGCAGCACCGGGGGGAACCCCTACAATGAGCAGTTCTTC.

CDR3 amino acids: CASSLKGGPQPQHF. In DNA, the CDR3 is TGTGCCAGCAGCTTAAAAGGGGGCCCCCAGCCCCAGCATTTT. The V gene is TRBV7-6, the J gene TRBJ1-5; 7 nucleotides align to TRBD1. CDR1 and CDR2 (germline): SGHVS, FNYEAQ. V was pared by 2 bases and J by 7 bases, with 5 bases of the junction left unmatched. CDR3 length: 14 residues. Full variable domain (missing parts from reference TRBV7-6 and TRBJ1-5): GAGVSQSPRYKVTKRGQDVALRCDPISGHVSLYWYRQALGQGPEFLTYFNYEAQQDKSGLPNDRFSAERPEGSISTLTIQRTEQRDSAMYRCASSLKGGPQPQHFGDGTRLSIL.

The V call is TRBV14, the J call TRBJ2-2; 8 positions agree with TRBD2. Germline V lookup: CDR1 SGHDN, CDR2 FVKESK. CDR3 size: 17 residues. V was pared by 4 bases and J by 4 bases, with 11 bases of the junction left unmatched. The CDR3 here is CASSPLGAAGATGELFF. CDR3 nucleotide sequence: TGTGCCAGCAGCCCCTTGGGGGCAGCGGGAGCCACCGGGGAGCTGTTTTTT. Looking up the rest from reference TRBV14 and TRBJ2-2 gives the full variable domain: EAGVTQFPSHSVIEKGQTVTLRCDPISGHDNLYWYRRVMGKEIKFLLHFVKESKQDESGMPNNRFLAERTGGTYSTLKVQPAELEDSGVYFCASSPLGAAGATGELFFGEGSRLTVL.

This chain joins TRBV5-1 and TRBJ1-2; D ambiguous. The germline V gene encodes CDR1 SGHRS and CDR2 YFSETQ. The CDR3 runs 13 residues. Deletions cut 0 bases from V and 4 bases from J, with 7 bases between. Here the CDR3 DNA reads TGCGCCAGCAGCTTGGACAGATCCTATGGCTACACCTTC. As protein: CASSLDRSYGYTF. The full variable domain, in which reference TRBV5-1 and TRBJ1-2 provide the parts outside the CDR3, is KAGVTQTPRYLIKTRGQQVTLSCSPISGHRSVSWYQQTPGQGLQFLFEYFSETQRNKGNFPGRFSGRQFSNSRSEMNVSTLELGDSALYLCASSLDRSYGYTFGSGTRLTVV.

The V and J genes are TRBV24-1 and TRBJ2-3, with 8 nucleotides matching TRBD1. CDR1 is KGHDR, CDR2 SFDVKD, per germline. V shed 2 bases and J 4 bases; nucleotides not matched to a gene: 4. This CDR3 is built from 15 residues. The DNA of the CDR3 is TGTGCCACCAGTGATTGGGACAGGTCTCCAGATACGCAGTATTTT. This translates into CATSDWDRSPDTQYF.

The chain couples TRBV6-5 to TRBJ1-1, with D maybe TRBD1 (6 bases). V was cut by 6 bases and J by 7 bases, with 18 bases left in between. The CDR3 extends over 14 amino acids. Germline V gives CDR1 MNHEY, CDR2 SVGAGI. For the CDR3, the DNA is TGTGCCAGCAGCCCCCCAGGGGTTTCTGGTGAAGCTTTCTTT. Protein product: CASSPPGVSGEAFF.

This clone occurred a few times. The chain is built from TRBV5-1 and TRBJ1-5, with D hard to call. Trimming pared 7 bases from V and 0 bases from J, leaving 17 bases between. Germline V lookup: CDR1 SGHRS, CDR2 YFSETQ. CDR3 length: 16 residues. CDR3 in amino acids: CASVDCGVNSNQPQHF. CDR3 DNA sequence: TGCGCCAGCGTGGATTGTGGAGTTAATAGCAATCAGCCCCAGCATTTT.

This clone has only a few counts. The rearrangement joins TRBV6-5 to TRBJ1-1; tentative D call: TRBD1 (6 bases). V lost 2 bases and J lost 4, with 17 bases in between. Germline CDR1 is MNHEY and CDR2 is SVGAGI. There are 16 residues in the CDR3. The CDR3 reads CASSYGTLRKVTEAFF. Here the CDR3 DNA reads TGTGCCAGCAGTTACGGGACACTAAGGAAGGTCACTGAAGCTTTCTTT.

J is TRBJ1-3 and V is TRBV14; D is ambiguous. Germline V CDR1 and CDR2: SGHDN, FVKESK. This CDR3 is built from 14 residues. The V end lost 0 bases, the J end lost 5 bases, and 8 bases lay between the germline ends. This CDR3 reads CASSQDRGRNTIYF. Here the CDR3 DNA reads TGTGCCAGCAGCCAAGATAGAGGGAGAAACACCATATATTTT.

CDR3 in DNA: TGTGCCAGCGGACCGGGACAGGGATGGGATGAGCAGTTCTTC. This gives the protein CASGPGQGWDEQFF. The V call is TRBV6-4, the J call TRBJ2-1; the match to TRBD1 covers 9 bases. The CDR3 contains 14 residues. Trimming removed 8 bases from V and 8 bases from J; junction bases left unmatched: 10. Germline V lookup: CDR1 MRHNA, CDR2 SNTAGT.

The V call is TRBV27, the J call TRBJ2-7; 7 bases line up with TRBD1. V trimming: 6 bases; J trimming: 6 bases; junction bases outside the gene matches: 8. The CDR3 extends over 13 amino acids. Per germline, CDR1 MNHEY and CDR2 SMNVEV (reference sequence). The CDR3 loop is CASSQYRGAEQYV. The CDR3 DNA follows: TGTGCCAGCAGCCAATACAGGGGAGCCGAGCAGTACGTC.

This clone occurred a few times. The CDR3 sequence is CASSLYSGGTETQYF. The CDR3 DNA follows: TGCGCCAGCAGCTTATACTCGGGGGGTACAGAGACCCAGTACTTC. The rearrangement uses TRBV5-1 and TRBJ2-5; the match to TRBD2 covers 7 bases. J lost 4 bases, V lost 2 bases, and 8 bases had no gene match. Germline lookup yields CDR1 SGHRS and CDR2 YFSETQ. The CDR3 runs 15 residues.

This clone has only a few counts. V gene TRBV28 combines with J gene TRBJ1-5, with D possibly TRBD1 on 6 matching bases. This CDR3 has 17 amino acids. Trimming took off 3 bases at V and 7 bases at J, with 22 bases between the two ends. CDR1 is MDHEN, CDR2 SYDVKM, per germline. CDR3 sequence (DNA): TGTGCCAGCAGTTTCCTGGGGCAGGGGCCTTTCAGGCAGCCCCAGCATTTT. Translation gives CASSFLGQGPFRQPQHF.

The chain carries TRBV5-1 and TRBJ1-2; TRBD1 matches 8 bases. Germline trimming cut 4 bases from V and 6 bases from J; bases unmatched to any gene: 11. CDR1 and CDR2 from the germline V gene are SGHRS and YFSETQ. This CDR3 has 15 amino acids. For the CDR3, the DNA is TGCGCCAGCAGCCCCGGGACAGGAAGGGGAGATGGCTACACCTTC. This translates into CASSPGTGRGDGYTF.

V gene TRBV3-1 (or the pseudogene TRBV3-2) combines with J gene TRBJ1-4; 7 nucleotides align to TRBD1. The CDR3 is 15 residues long. V lost 0 bases and J lost 5; bases outside the gene matches: 3. Germline V gene data show CDR1 as LGHDT and CDR2 as YNNKEL (reference sequence). CDR3 protein: CASSQDPGGNEKLFF. The CDR3 bases are TGTGCCAGCAGCCAAGATCCAGGGGGGAATGAAAAACTGTTTTTT.